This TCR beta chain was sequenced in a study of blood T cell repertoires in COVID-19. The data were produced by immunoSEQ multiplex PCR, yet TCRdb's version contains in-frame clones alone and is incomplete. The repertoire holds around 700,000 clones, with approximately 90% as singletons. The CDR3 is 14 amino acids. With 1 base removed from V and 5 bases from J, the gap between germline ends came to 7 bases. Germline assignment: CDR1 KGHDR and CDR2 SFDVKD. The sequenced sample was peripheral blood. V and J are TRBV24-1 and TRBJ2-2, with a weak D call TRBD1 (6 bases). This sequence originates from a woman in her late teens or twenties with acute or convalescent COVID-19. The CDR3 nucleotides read TGTGCCACCAGTGATTTTGGACAGACCGGGGAGCTGTTTTTT. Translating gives CATSDFGQTGELFF.